A single sample gave rise to the 8 T cell receptor beta chains below, sequenced in a study of vaccination effects on CD4 cells after COVID-19. The repertoire was sequenced with immunoSEQ multiplex PCR; TCRdb's copy has only in-frame clones and lacks some. The data contain around 60,000 clones, about three quarters of them singletons. Cultured cells yielded isolated CD4+ T cells after 10 to 11 days. Which antigens these TCRs recognize remains unknown. Sequencing was performed on CD4+ T cells from PBMCs cultured without peptide, taken before COVID-19 vaccination. All receptors come from a human donor who received a COVID-19 vaccine.

The gene calls are TRBV5-1 and TRBJ2-7; maybe TRBD2 (7 bases). Looked up from germline, CDR1 is SGHRS and CDR2 is YFSETQ. V gave up 4 bases and J gave up 7 bases, with 24 bases separating them. This CDR3 has 16 residues. The CDR3 region is CASSPLGGGAPWEQYV. In DNA form, the CDR3 reads TGCGCCAGCAGCCCCCTTGGCGGGGGCGCCCCGTGGGAGCAGTACGTC.

V gene TRBV25-1 combines with J gene TRBJ1-5; D is perhaps TRBD1 (6 bases). V lost 4 bases, J lost 1 base, and 8 bases lay in between. The length of the CDR3 is 14 residues. Germline CDR1 is MGHDK and CDR2 is SYGVNS. CDR3 bases: TGTGCCAGCAGTGCCACAGGGAGCAATCAGCCCCAGCATTTT. This gives the protein CASSATGSNQPQHF.

This chain connects TRBV28 to TRBJ2-2, with 8 bases lining up with TRBD2. The CDR3 has 16 residues. The V gene end was trimmed by 8 bases and the J gene end by 10 bases; junction bases not matched to a gene: 18. The V gene's germline CDR1 is MDHEN and CDR2 SYDVKM. For the CDR3, the DNA is TGTGCCAGCTCCGGACCGGGGGGGCCAGTTCCCGCGGAGCTGTTTTTT. It encodes CASSGPGGPVPAELFF.

V and J are TRBV9 and TRBJ2-1, with TRBD2 identical over 10 bases. The CDR3 is 16 amino acids. The germline CDR1 and CDR2 sequences are SGDLS and YYNGEE. V trimming: 0 bases; J trimming: 6 bases; junction bases outside the gene matches: 6. DNA of the CDR3: TGTGCCAGCAGCGTAGGCCCCAGCGGGGGGGCCAATGAGCAGTTCTTC. Encoded protein: CASSVGPSGGANEQFF.

This chain joins TRBV4-1 and TRBJ1-5; perhaps TRBD1 as D (5 bases). The germline V gene has CDR1 MGHRA and CDR2 YSYEKL. V lost 2 bases and J lost 6, with 11 bases in between. The CDR3 contains 14 residues. This CDR3 is CASSQTIGGQPQHF. DNA for the CDR3: TGCGCCAGCAGCCAAACAATCGGGGGTCAGCCCCAGCATTTT.

The chain combines TRBV27 with TRBJ1-1; D remains unclear. The CDR3 spans 12 residues. CDR1 and CDR2 from the germline V gene are MNHEY and SMNVEV (reference sequence). Trimming removed 8 bases at V and 1 base at J, with 8 bases between. The CDR3 region has the DNA TGTGCCAGCCGAGAGAGGAACACTGAAGCTTTCTTT. Encoded protein: CASRERNTEAFF.

The J gene is TRBJ2-7, the V gene TRBV19; D may match TRBD1 or TRBD2 (5 bases each). Germline CDR1 is LNHDA and CDR2 is SQIVND (reference sequence). The CDR3 runs to 12 residues. CDR3 nucleotides: TGTGCCAGTAGTCTTATTCGGGACCAAGTCGACGTC. It yields the protein CASSLIRDQVDV.

The chain employs TRBV10-1 and TRBJ2-3, with D perhaps TRBD2 (5 bases). CDR3 length: 15 amino acids. Per the germline V gene, CDR1 is WNHNN and CDR2 is SYGVQD (reference sequence). V lost 6 bases and J 5 bases, leaving 18 bases between the germline ends. Here the CDR3 DNA reads TGCGCCAGCAGCTTAGGACCTAACCGGGGAGATACGCAGTATTTT. Its protein is CASSLGPNRGDTQYF.